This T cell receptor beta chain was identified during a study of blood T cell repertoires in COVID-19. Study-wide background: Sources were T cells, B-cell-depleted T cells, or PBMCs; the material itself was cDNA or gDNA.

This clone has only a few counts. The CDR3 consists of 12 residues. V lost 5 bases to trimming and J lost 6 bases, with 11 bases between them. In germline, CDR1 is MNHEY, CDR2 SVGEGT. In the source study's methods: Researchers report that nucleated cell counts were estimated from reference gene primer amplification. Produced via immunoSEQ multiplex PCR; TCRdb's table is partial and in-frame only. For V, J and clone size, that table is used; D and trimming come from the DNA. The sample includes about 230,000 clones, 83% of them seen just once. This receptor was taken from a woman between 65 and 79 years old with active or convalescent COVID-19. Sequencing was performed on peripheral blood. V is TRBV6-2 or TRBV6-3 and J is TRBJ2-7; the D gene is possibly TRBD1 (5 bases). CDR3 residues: CASSQGGAEQYF. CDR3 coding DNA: TGTGCCAGCAGTCAGGGTGGCGCCGAGCAGTACTTC.